The rows below give T cell receptor beta chains drawn from one sample of a study of T cells after yellow fever vaccination. A single record per CDR3 protein comes from TCRdb applying MiXCR to the 5' RACE reads. The sample contains more than 110,000 distinct CDR3 sequences, under 8% of which appear only once. The sequences come from CD4+ T cells sorted from PBMCs, collected 10 days after the yellow fever booster vaccination. Receptors were obtained from a man younger than 40 who received the YFV17D yellow fever vaccine. Both conserved end residues are part of each CDR3. A D gene is named only where the DNA matches it firmly. Where a row states a size, it is once, few, many or the class of an expanded clone; other rows omit it.

17,TRBJ2-1,.,TRBD2,TRBV2,CASSAGLGLAGVNEQFF,TGTGCCAGCAGTGCCGGCTTGGGACTAGCGGGAGTTAATGAGCAGTTCTTC
14,TRBJ2-4,many,.,TRBV6-2/TRBV6-3,CASRSPGPKNIQYF,TGTGCCAGCAGATCCCCGGGCCCAAAAAACATTCAGTACTTC
12,TRBJ2-7,many,.,TRBV12-3/TRBV12-4,CASSYYSGYLYF,TGTGCCAGCAGTTATTATTCTGGGTACTTGTACTTC
17,TRBJ2-2,.,TRBD2,TRBV20-1,CCAGLPGLATNTGELFF,TGCTGTGCTGGATTACCGGGACTAGCGACGAACACCGGGGAGCTGTTTTTT
15,TRBJ1-1,few,TRBD1,TRBV6-5,CASSYPGQGNTEAFF,TGTGCCAGCAGTTACCCCGGACAGGGTAACACTGAAGCTTTCTTT
19,TRBJ2-5,many,TRBD1,TRBV27,CASSATQTIRDRYQETQYF,TGTGCCAGCAGTGCCACACAGACTATCCGGGACAGGTACCAAGAGACCCAGTACTTC
15,TRBJ2-3,many,TRBD2,TRBV7-3,CASSLNGGSGDTQYF,TGTGCCAGCAGCTTAAATGGCGGGAGCGGAGATACGCAGTATTTT
13,TRBJ2-7,many,.,TRBV6-5,CASTATGSYEQYF,TGTGCCAGCACCGCGACGGGATCCTACGAGCAGTACTTC
13,TRBJ2-5,many,.,TRBV6-1,CASRGQAIETQYF,TGTGCCAGCAGGGGTCAGGCCATCGAGACCCAGTACTTC
12,TRBJ2-5,few,.,TRBV3-1,CASRFLEETQYF,TGTGCCAGCAGGTTCCTTGAAGAGACCCAGTACTTC
16,TRBJ1-5,few,.,TRBV7-3,CASSLTRGDSNQPQHF,TGTGCCAGCAGCTTAACTCGGGGTGATAGCAATCAGCCCCAGCATTTT
15,TRBJ2-3,many,TRBD2,TRBV19,CASSTLADFTDTQYF,TGTGCCAGTAGTACACTAGCGGACTTCACAGATACGCAGTATTTT
15,TRBJ1-4,many,.,TRBV7-2,CASSYQGSTNEKLFF,TGTGCCAGCAGCTATCAGGGTTCTACTAATGAAAAACTGTTTTTT
14,TRBJ2-5,few,.,TRBV5-1,CASSFTAITETQYF,TGCGCCAGCAGCTTTACGGCTATAACGGAGACCCAGTACTTC
16,TRBJ1-3,few,TRBD1,TRBV7-2,CASSPGGQGSGNTIYF,TGTGCCAGCAGCCCCGGGGGACAGGGTTCTGGAAACACCATATATTTT